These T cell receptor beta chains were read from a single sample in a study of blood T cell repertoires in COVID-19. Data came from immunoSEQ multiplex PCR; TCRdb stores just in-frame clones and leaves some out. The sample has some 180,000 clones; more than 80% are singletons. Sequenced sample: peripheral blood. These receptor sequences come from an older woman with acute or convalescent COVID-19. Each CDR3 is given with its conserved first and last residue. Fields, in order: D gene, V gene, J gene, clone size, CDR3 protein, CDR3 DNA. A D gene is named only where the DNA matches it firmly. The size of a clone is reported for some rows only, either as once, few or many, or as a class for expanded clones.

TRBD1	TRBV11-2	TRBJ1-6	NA	CASSQDRSSSSYNSPLHF	TGTGCCAGCAGCCAGGACAGGTCATCGAGCTCCTATAATTCACCCCTCCACTTT
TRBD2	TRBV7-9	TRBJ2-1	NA	CASRASGRVGDEQFF	TGTGCCAGCAGAGCTAGCGGGAGGGTAGGGGATGAGCAGTTCTTC
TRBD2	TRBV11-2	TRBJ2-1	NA	CASSPVAGGYNEQFF	TGTGCCAGCAGCCCTGTAGCGGGAGGTTACAATGAGCAGTTCTTC
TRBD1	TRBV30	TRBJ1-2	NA	CAWSHMDRVTFGYTF	TGTGCCTGGAGTCACATGGACAGGGTAACCTTTGGCTACACCTTC
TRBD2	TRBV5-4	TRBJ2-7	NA	CASSGGTSQFYEQYF	TGTGCCAGCAGCGGGGGGACTAGTCAGTTTTACGAGCAGTACTTC
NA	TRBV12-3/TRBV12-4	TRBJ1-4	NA	CASSFLYEKLFF	TGTGCCAGCAGTTTCTTGTATGAAAAACTGTTTTTT
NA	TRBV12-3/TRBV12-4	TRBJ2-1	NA	CASSLTYEQFF	TGTGCCAGCAGTTTAACATATGAGCAGTTCTTC
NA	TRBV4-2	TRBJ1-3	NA	CASSLEVGNTIYF	TGTGCCAGCAGCCTCGAGGTTGGAAACACCATATATTTT
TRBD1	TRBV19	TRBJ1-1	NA	CASGHRGGNTEAFF	TGTGCCAGTGGGCACAGGGGGGGGAACACTGAAGCTTTCTTT
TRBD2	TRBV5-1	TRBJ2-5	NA	CASSLGASGRQETQYF	TGCGCCAGCAGCTTAGGTGCTAGCGGGAGGCAAGAGACCCAGTACTTC
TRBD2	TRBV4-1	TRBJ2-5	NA	CASSAGTSTLETQYF	TGCGCCAGCAGCGCCGGGACTAGCACGTTGGAGACCCAGTACTTC
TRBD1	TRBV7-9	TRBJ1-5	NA	CASSGGGSNQPQHF	TGTGCCAGCAGCGGAGGGGGCAGCAATCAGCCCCAGCATTTT
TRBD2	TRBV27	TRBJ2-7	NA	CASSTRTSGSDSYEQYF	TGTGCCAGCAGTACCAGGACTAGCGGGAGCGACTCCTACGAGCAGTACTTC
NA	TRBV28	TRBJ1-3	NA	CASSSADWISGNTIYF	TGTGCCAGCAGTTCAGCGGACTGGATCTCTGGAAACACCATATATTTT
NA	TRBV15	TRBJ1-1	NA	CATSRGRATEAFF	TGTGCCACCAGCAGAGGGAGGGCCACTGAAGCTTTCTTT
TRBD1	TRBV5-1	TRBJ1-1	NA	CASSPFQGATTEAFF	TGCGCCAGCAGCCCATTTCAGGGGGCAACCACTGAAGCTTTCTTT
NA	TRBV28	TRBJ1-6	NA	CASNLLLNSPLHF	TGTGCCAGCAACTTACTCCTTAATTCACCCCTCCACTTT
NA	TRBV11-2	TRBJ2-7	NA	CASSSGVEQYF	TGTGCCAGCAGCTCAGGGGTCGAGCAGTACTTC
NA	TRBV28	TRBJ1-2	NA	CASSSPERIYGYTF	TGTGCCAGCAGTTCCCCCGAGAGGATCTATGGCTACACCTTC
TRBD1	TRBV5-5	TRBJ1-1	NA	CASSSDRGNTEAFF	TGTGCCAGCAGCTCTGACAGGGGGAACACTGAAGCTTTCTTT
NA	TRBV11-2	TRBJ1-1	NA	CASSGVMVGHTEAFF	TGTGCCAGCAGCGGAGTTATGGTGGGGCACACTGAAGCTTTCTTT
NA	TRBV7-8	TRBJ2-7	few	CASSLPQGQYREQYF	TGTGCCAGCAGCTTACCGCAGGGTCAGTACCGCGAGCAGTACTTC
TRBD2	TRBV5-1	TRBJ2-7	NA	CASSLLGSGTYEQYF	TGCGCCAGCAGCTTGTTGGGTAGCGGGACTTACGAGCAGTACTTC
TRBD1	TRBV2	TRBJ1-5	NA	CASRQTGDVKNQPQHF	TGTGCCAGCAGACAGACAGGGGATGTAAAGAATCAGCCCCAGCATTTT
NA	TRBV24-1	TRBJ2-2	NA	CATSDRPGGYTGELFF	TGTGCCACCAGTGACCGTCCGGGTGGGTACACCGGGGAGCTGTTTTTT
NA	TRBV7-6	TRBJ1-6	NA	CASSLSPVRSNSPLHF	TGTGCCAGCAGCTTGTCCCCGGTCCGATCAAATTCACCCCTCCACTTT
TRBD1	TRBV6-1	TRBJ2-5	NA	CASSEQGQGRRETQYF	TGTGCCAGCAGTGAACAGGGACAGGGTCGAAGAGAGACCCAGTACTTC
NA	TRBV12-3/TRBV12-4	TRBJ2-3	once	CASSLDRDTQYF	TGTGCCAGCAGCCTCGACAGAGACACGCAGTATTTT
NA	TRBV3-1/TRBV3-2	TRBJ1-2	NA	CASSLGSYGYTF	TGTGCCAGCAGCCTCGGGAGCTATGGCTACACCTTC
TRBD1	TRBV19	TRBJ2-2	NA	CASSIGTGVYTGELFF	TGTGCCAGTAGTATAGGGACAGGGGTTTATACCGGGGAGCTGTTTTTT
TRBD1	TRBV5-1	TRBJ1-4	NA	CASSGGQGSNEKLFF	TGCGCCAGCAGCGGTGGACAGGGATCTAATGAAAAACTGTTTTTT
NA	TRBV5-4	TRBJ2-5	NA	CASSLADEDQYF	TGTGCCAGCAGCTTGGCCGATGAGGACCAGTACTTC
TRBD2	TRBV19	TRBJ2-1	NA	CASSIVGTSGRAEQFF	TGTGCCAGTAGTATAGTGGGGACTAGCGGGAGGGCCGAGCAGTTCTTC
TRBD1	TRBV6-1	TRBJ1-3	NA	CASSDLQGSWDTIYF	TGTGCCAGCAGTGATCTACAGGGGAGTTGGGACACCATATATTTT